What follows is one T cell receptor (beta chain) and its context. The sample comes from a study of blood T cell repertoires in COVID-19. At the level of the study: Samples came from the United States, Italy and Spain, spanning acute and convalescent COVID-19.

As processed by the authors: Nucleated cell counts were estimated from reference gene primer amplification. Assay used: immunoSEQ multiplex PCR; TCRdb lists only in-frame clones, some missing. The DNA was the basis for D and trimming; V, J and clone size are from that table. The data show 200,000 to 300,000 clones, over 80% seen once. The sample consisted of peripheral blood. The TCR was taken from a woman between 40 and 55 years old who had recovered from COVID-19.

The CDR3 DNA is TGTGCCAGCAGGCGGGGACCTAATGAAAAACTGTTTTTT. Amino acids: CASRRGPNEKLFF. The V call is TRBV12-3 or TRBV12-4, the J call TRBJ1-4; tentative D call: TRBD1 (5 bases). V lost 6 bases, J lost 3 bases, and 8 bases lay in between. This CDR3 spans 13 amino acids.